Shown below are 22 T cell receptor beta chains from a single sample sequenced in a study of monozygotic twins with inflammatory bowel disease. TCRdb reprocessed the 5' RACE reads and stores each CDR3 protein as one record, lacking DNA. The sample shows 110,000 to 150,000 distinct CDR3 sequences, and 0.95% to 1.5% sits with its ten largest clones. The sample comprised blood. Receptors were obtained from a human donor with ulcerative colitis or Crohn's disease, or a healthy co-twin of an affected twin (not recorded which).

The CDR3 sequence: CASSSRPGTGANEQFF. The chain joins TRBV7-3 to TRBJ2-1; the D gene TCRdb calls, TRBD1, cannot be checked with no DNA. CDR1 is SGHTA and CDR2 is FQGTGA in the germline V gene. There are 16 residues in the CDR3.

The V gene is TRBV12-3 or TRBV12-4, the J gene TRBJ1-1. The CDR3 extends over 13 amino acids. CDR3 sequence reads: CASSFEANTEAFF.

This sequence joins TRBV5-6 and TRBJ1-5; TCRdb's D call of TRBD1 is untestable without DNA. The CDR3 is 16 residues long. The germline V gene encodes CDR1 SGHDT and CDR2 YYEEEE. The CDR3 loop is CASSTLRDALGEPQHF.

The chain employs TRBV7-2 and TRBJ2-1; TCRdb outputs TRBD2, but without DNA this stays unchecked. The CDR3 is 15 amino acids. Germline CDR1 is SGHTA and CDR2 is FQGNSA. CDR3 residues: CASSRTSGNYNEQFF.

CDR3 region: CASSLMAPGGELFF. The V and J genes are TRBV7-3 and TRBJ2-2; absent DNA, TCRdb's TRBD1 call cannot be checked. The CDR3 has 14 amino acids. The germline V gene has CDR1 SGHTA and CDR2 FQGTGA.

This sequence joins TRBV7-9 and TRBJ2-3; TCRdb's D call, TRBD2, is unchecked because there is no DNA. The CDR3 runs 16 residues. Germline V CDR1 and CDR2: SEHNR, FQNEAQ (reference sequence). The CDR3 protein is CASSRQAGGSTDTQYF. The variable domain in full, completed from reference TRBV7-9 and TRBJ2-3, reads DTGVSQNPRHKITKRGQNVTFRCDPISEHNRLYWYRQTLGQGPEFLTYFQNEAQLEKSRLLSDRFSAERPKGSFSTLEIQRTEQGDSAMYLCASSRQAGGSTDTQYFGPGTRLTVL.

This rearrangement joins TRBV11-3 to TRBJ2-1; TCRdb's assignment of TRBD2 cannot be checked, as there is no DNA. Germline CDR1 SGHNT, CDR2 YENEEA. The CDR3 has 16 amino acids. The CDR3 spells CASSLDSGNSYNEQFF. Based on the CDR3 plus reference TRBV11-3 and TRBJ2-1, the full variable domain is EAGVVQSPRYKIIEKKQPVAFWCNPISGHNTLYWYLQNLGQGPELLIRYENEEAVDDSQLPKDRFSAERLKGVDSTLKIQPAELGDSAVYLCASSLDSGNSYNEQFFGPGTRLTVL.

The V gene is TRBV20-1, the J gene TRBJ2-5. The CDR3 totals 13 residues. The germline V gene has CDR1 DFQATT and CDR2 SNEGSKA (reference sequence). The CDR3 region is CSAERRLGETQYF.

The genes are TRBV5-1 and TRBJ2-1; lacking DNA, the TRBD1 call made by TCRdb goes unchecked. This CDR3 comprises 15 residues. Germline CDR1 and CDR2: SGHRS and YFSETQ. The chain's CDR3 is CASSSRGGEVNEQFF.

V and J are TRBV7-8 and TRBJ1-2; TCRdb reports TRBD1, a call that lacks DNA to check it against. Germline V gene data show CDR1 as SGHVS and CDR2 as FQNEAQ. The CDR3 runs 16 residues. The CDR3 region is CASSDSGVGGPYGYTF.

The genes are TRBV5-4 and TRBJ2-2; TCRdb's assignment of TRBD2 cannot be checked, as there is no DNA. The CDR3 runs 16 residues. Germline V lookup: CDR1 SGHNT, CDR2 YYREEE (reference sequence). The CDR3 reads CASSSEPGLRTGELFF.

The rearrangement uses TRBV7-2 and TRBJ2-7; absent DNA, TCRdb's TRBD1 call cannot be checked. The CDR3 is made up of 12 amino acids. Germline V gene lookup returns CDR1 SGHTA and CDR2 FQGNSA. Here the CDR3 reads CASTKTQGEQYF.

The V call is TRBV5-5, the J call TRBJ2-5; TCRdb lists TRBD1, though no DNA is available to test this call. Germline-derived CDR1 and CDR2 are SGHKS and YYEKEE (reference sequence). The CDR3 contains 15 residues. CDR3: CASITSGRGRETRYF.

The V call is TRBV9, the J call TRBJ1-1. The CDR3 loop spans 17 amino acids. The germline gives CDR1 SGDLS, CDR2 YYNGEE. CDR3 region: CASSVEGRFQLATEAFF.

CDR3 loop: CASSRGTANYGYTF. The chain joins TRBV12-3 or TRBV12-4 to TRBJ1-2; lacking DNA, the TRBD1 call made by TCRdb goes unchecked. CDR3 length: 14 residues.

CDR3 sequence: CASNRKQNTEAFF. The genes are TRBV6-1 and TRBJ1-1. The length of the CDR3 is 13 residues. CDR1 is MNHNS and CDR2 is SASEGT in the germline V gene.

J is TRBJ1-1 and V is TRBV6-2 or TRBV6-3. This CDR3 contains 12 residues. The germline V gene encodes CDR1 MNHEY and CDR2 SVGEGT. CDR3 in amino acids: CASSSRGGQAFF.

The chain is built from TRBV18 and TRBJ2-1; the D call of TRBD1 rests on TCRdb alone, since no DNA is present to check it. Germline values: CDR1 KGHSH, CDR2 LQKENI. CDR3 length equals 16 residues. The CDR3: CASSPPRTLSYNEQFF.

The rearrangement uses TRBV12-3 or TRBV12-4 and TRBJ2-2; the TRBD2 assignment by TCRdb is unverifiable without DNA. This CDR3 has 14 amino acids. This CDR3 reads CASSFEAGTGELFF.

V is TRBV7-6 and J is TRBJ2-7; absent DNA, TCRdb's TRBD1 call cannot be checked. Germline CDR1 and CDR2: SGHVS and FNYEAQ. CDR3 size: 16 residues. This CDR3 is CASSLAHRTGNYEQYF.

CDR3 protein: CASSYSTWGAGAITDTQYF. The gene calls are TRBV6-5 and TRBJ2-3; TCRdb designates TRBD2, a call that cannot be tested without DNA. Germline V gene data show CDR1 as MNHEY and CDR2 as SVGAGI. The CDR3 totals 19 residues.

This CDR3 reads CASTAAGYNSPLHF. The chain is built from TRBV27 and TRBJ1-6. Germline V gene sequence: CDR1 MNHEY, CDR2 SMNVEV (reference sequence). This CDR3 region has 14 residues.